This passage covers 2 T cell receptor beta chains from one sample sequenced in a study of T cell repertoires in cytomegalovirus infection. No antigen has been assigned to these receptors. TCRdb analysed the reads with MiXCR anew, one entry per CDR3 protein. The sample records 300,000 to 400,000 distinct CDR3 sequences, more than 20% being singletons. The source was cultured PBMCs, collected from culture after CMV antigen stimulation. All receptors come from a human donor in good health (CMV status not recorded). Some clones in this sample may be carry-over from other donors' samples.

This clonotype was detected ten times or more. The chain has TRBV7-2 and TRBJ2-3, with 7 bases fitting TRBD1. This CDR3 comprises 19 residues. The V and J ends lost 2 bases and 3 bases, in that order; junction bases with no gene match: 17. Germline CDR1 is SGHTA and CDR2 is FQGNSA. CDR3: CASSLSYGIGGDGTDTQYF. The CDR3 DNA follows: TGTGCCAGCAGCTTAAGTTATGGCATAGGGGGCGATGGGACAGATACGCAGTATTTT.

CDR3 sequence reads: CSARDRPRGNTEAFF. CDR3 sequence (DNA): TGCAGTGCTAGAGATAGGCCGCGGGGCAACACTGAAGCTTTCTTT. V is TRBV20-1 and J is TRBJ1-1, with D perhaps TRBD1 (5 bases). Germline-derived CDR1 and CDR2 are DFQATT and SNEGSKA (reference sequence). V lost 0 bases to trimming and J lost 2 bases, with 13 bases between them. CDR3 length: 15 amino acids.